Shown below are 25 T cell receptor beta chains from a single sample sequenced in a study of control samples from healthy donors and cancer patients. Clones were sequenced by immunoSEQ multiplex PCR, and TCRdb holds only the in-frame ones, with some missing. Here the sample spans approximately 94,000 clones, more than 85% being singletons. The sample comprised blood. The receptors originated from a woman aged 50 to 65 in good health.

The CDR3 protein is CASSPGGPYEQYV. CDR3 bases: TGTGCCAGCAGCCCCGGAGGGCCCTACGAGCAGTACGTC. The V call is TRBV3-1 (or the pseudogene TRBV3-2), the J call TRBJ2-7; possibly TRBD2 for D (6 bases). V was clipped by 4 bases and J by 2 bases, with 9 bases between them. Germline CDR1 is LGHDT and CDR2 is YNNKEL (reference sequence). The CDR3 totals 13 residues.

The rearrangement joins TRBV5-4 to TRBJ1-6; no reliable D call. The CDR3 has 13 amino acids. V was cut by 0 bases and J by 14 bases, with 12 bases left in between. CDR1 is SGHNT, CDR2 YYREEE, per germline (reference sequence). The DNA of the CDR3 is TGTGCCAGCAGCTTGGCCGGTGGGAGAACCCTCCACTTT. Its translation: CASSLAGGRTLHF.

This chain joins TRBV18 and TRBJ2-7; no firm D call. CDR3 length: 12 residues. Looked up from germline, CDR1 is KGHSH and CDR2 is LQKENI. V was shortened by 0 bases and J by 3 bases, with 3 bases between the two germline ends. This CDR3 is CASSPPSYEQYF. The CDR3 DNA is TGTGCCAGCTCACCACCCAGCTACGAGCAGTACTTC. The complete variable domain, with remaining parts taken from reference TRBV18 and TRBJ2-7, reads NAGVMQNPRHLVRRRGQEARLRCSPMKGHSHVYWYRQLPEEGLKFMVYLQKENIIDESGMPKERFSAEFPKEGPSILRIQQVVRGDSAAYFCASSPPSYEQYFGPGTRLTVT.

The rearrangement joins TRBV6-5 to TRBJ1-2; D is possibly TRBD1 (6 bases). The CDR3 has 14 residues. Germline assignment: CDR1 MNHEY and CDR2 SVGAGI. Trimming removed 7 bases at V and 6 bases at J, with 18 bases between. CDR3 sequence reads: CASTPFGGNHGYTF. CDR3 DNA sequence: TGTGCCAGCACCCCCTTCGGGGGCAACCATGGCTACACCTTC.

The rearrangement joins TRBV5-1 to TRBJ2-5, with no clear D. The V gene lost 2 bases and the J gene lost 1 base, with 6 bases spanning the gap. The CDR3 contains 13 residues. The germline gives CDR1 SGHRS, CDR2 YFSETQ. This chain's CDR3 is CASSFSSQETQYF. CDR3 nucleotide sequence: TGCGCCAGCAGCTTTTCCAGCCAAGAGACCCAGTACTTC.

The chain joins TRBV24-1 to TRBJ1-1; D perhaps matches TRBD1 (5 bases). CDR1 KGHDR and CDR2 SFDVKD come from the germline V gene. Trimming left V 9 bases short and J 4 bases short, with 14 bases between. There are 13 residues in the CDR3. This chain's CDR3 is CATQGDLGTEAFF. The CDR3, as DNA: TGTGCCACCCAAGGGGATCTGGGCACTGAAGCTTTCTTT.

CDR3 sequence: CAGETSGGETQYF. As DNA, the CDR3 is TGTGCCGGAGAAACTAGCGGGGGAGAGACCCAGTACTTC. This sequence joins TRBV30 and TRBJ2-5; TRBD2 matches 11 bases. The CDR3 covers 13 residues. V trimming: 8 bases; J trimming: 4 bases; junction bases outside the gene matches: 6. Germline V gene data show CDR1 as GTSNPN and CDR2 as SVGIG (reference sequence).

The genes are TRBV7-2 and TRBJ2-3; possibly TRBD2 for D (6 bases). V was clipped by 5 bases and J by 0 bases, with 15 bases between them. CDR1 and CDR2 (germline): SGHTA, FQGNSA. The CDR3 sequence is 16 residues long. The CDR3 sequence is CASSRGSGLSTDTQYF. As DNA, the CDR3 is TGTGCCAGCAGCCGGGGGTCGGGACTCAGCACAGATACGCAGTATTTT.

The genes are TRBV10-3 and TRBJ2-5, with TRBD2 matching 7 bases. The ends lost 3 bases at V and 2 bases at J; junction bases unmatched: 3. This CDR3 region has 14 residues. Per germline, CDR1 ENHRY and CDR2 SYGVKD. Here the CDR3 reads CAISETSDQETQYF. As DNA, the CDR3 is TGTGCCATCAGTGAAACTAGCGATCAAGAGACCCAGTACTTC.

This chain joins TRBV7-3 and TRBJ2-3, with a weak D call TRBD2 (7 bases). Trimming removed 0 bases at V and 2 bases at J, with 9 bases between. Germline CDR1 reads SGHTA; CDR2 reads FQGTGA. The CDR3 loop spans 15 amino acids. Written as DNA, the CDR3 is TGTGCCAGCAGCTTAACGGGGGGGCTCACAGATACGCAGTATTTT. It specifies CASSLTGGLTDTQYF.

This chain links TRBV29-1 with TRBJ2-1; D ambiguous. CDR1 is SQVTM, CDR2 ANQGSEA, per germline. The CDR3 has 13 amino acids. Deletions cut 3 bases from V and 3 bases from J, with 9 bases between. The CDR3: CSVDEASYNEQFF. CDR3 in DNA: TGCAGCGTTGATGAAGCCAGCTACAATGAGCAGTTCTTC.

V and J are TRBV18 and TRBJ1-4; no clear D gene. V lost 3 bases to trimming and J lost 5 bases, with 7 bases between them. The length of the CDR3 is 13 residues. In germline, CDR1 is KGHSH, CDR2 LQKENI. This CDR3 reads CASSPSPNEKLFF. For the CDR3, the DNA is TGTGCCAGCTCACCGTCTCCGAATGAAAAACTGTTTTTT.

The CDR3 spells CASSIGRGQAKNIQYF. CDR3 bases: TGTGCCAGTAGTATCGGGAGGGGTCAGGCCAAAAACATTCAGTACTTC. The genes are TRBV19 and TRBJ2-4; 8 bases line up with TRBD2. The length of the CDR3 is 16 residues. The V gene end was trimmed by 3 bases and the J gene end by 1 base; junction bases not matched to a gene: 5. Germline values: CDR1 LNHDA, CDR2 SQIVND (reference sequence).

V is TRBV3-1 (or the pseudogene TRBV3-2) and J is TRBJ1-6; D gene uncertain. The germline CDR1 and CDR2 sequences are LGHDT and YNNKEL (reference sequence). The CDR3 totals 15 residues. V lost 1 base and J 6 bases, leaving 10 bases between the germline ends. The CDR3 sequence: CASSQGNRFNSPLHF. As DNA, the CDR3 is TGTGCCAGCAGCCAAGGTAACCGGTTTAATTCACCCCTCCACTTT.

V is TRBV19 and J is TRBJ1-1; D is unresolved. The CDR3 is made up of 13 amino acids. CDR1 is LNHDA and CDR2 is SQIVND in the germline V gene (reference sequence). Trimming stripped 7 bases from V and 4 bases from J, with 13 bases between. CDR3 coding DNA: TGTGCCAGTACCATGGCGTCTGTCACTGAAGCTTTCTTT. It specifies CASTMASVTEAFF.

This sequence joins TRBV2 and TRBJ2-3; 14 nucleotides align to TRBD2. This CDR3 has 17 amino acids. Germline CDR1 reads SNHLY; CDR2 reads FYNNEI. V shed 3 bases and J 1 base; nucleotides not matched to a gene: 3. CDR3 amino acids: CASSEWGLAGGTDTQYF. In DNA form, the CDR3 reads TGTGCCAGCAGTGAGTGGGGACTAGCGGGGGGCACAGATACGCAGTATTTT.

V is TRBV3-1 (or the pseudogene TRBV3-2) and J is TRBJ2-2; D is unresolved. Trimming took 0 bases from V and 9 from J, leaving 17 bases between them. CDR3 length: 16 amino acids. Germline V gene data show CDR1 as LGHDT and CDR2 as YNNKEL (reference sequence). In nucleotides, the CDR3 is TGTGCCAGCAGCCAAGATAACTGGAGTAGGTTCCGGGAGCTGTTTTTT. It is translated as CASSQDNWSRFRELFF.

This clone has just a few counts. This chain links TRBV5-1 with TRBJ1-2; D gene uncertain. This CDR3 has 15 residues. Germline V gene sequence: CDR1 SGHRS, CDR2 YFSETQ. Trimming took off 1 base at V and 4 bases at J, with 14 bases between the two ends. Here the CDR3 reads CASSLTPEGSYGYTF. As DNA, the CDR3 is TGCGCCAGCAGCTTGACGCCTGAAGGGTCCTATGGCTACACCTTC.

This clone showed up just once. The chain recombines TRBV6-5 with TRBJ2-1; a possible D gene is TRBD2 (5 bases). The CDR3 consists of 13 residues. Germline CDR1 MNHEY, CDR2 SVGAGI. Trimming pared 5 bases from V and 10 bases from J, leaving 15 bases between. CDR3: CASSHFGVGEQFF. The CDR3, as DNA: TGTGCCAGCAGTCACTTCGGGGTTGGGGAGCAGTTCTTC.

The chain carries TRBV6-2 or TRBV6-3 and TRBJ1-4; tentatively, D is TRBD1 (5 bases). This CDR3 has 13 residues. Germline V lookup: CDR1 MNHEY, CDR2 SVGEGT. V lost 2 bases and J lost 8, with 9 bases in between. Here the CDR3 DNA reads TGTGCCAGCAGTTACCAGGGTGGGGAAAAACTGTTTTTT. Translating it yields CASSYQGGEKLFF.

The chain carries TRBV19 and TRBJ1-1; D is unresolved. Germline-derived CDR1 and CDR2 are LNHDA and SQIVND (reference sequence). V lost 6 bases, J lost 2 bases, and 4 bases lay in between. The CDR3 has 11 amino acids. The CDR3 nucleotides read TGTGCCAGTAGCTTAAACACTGAAGCTTTCTTT. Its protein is CASSLNTEAFF.

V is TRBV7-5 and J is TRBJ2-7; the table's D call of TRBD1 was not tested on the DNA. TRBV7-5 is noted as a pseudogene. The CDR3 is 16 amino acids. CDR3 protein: CARSSRQGALTYEQYF. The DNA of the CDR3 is TGTGCCAGAAGCTCCCGCCAGGGGGCTTTAACCTACGAGCAGTACTTC.

In DNA, the CDR3 is TGTGCCAGCAGCGGGGGACTAGGGGATGAGCAGTTCTTC. Protein sequence: CASSGGLGDEQFF. This chain links TRBV7-9 with TRBJ2-1, with TRBD2 matching 8 bases. CDR3 length: 13 residues. Germline V gene sequence: CDR1 SEHNR, CDR2 FQNEAQ (reference sequence). V gave up 5 bases and J gave up 8 bases; unmatched junction bases: 5.

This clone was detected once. CDR3 nucleotide sequence: TGTGCCAGCAGTGAAAGGGGGCAGATGAACACTGAAGCTTTCTTT. Translating it yields CASSERGQMNTEAFF. The chain couples TRBV2 to TRBJ1-1; 7 nucleotides match TRBD1. Losses at the gene ends were 2 bases for V and 0 bases for J; bases not matched to a gene: 3. This CDR3 region has 15 residues. Germline CDR1 reads SNHLY; CDR2 reads FYNNEI.

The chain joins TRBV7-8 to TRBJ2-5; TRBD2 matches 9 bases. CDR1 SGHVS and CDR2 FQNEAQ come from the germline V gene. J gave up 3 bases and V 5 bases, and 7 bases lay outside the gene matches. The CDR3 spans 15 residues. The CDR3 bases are TGTGCCAGCAGCATTAGCGGGGGTTCAAAAGAGACCCAGTACTTC. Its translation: CASSISGGSKETQYF.